This T cell receptor beta chain was found in a study of identifying expanded T cells in peripheral blood. Study results and limitations: Variance in clone template counts between roughly 2-week samples significantly increased with total template count across all healthy donors.

Germline CDR1 and CDR2: SNHLY and FYNNEI. The CDR3 is 16 amino acids. V gave up 7 bases and J gave up 5 bases, with 23 bases separating them. Sequenced by immunoSEQ multiplex PCR; TCRdb stores in-frame clones only, minus some. The sample lists 55,000 to 60,000 clones, about nine tenths occurring once. No infections or other immune events were documented during collection. Concerning this clone itself: Its antigen remains unidentified.

V gene TRBV2 combines with J gene TRBJ1-1; the D is unclear. Sequences were obtained from blood. The receptor was derived from a person aged 18 to 70 in good health. The DNA of the CDR3 is TGTGCCAGCAAAATAGTCCGGTTATTAGTGGGAACTGAAGCTTTCTTT. This codes for CASKIVRLLVGTEAFF.